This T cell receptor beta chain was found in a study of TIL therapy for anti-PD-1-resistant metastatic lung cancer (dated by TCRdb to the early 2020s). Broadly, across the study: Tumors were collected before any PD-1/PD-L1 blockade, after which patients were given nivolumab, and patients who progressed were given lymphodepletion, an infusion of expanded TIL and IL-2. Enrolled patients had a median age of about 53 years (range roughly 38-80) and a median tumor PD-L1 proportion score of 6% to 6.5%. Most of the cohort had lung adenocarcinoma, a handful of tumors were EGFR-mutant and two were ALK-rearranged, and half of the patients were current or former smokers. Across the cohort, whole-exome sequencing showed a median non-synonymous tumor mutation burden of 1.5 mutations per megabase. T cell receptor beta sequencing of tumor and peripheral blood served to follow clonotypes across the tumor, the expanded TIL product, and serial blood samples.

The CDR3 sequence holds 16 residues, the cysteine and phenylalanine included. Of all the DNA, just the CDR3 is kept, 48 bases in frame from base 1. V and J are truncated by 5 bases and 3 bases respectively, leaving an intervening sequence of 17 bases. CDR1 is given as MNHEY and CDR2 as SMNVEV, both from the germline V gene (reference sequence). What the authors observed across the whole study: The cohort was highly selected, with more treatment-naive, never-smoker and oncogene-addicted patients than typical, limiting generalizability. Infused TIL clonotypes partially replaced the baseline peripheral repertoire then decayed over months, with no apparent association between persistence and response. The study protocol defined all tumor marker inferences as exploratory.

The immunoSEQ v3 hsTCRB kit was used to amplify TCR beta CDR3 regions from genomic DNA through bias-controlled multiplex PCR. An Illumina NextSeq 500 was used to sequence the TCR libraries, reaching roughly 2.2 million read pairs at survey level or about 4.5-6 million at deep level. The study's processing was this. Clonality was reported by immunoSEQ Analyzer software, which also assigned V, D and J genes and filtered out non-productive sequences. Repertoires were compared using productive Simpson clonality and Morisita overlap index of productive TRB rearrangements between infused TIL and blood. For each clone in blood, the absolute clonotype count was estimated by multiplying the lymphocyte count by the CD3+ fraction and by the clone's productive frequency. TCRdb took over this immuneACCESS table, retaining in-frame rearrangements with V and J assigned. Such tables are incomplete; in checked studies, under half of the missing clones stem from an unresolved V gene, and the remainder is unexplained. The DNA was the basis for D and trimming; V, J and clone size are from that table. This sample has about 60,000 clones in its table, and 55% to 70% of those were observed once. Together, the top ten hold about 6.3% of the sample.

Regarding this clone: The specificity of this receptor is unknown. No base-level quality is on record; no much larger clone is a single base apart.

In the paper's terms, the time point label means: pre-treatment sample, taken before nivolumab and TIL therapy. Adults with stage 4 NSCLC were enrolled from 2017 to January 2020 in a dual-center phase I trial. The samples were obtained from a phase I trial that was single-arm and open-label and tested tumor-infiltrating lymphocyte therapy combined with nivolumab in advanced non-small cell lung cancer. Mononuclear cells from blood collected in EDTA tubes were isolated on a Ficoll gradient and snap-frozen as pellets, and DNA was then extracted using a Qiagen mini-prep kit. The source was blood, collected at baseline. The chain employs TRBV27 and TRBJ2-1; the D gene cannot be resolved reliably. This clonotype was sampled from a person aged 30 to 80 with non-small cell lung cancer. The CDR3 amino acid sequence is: CASSGLVGPNYNEQFF. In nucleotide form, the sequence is TGTGCCAGCAGTGGGTTAGTTGGCCCGAACTACAATGAGCAGTTCTTC.